This T cell receptor beta chain was recorded in a study of monozygotic twins with inflammatory bowel disease. This CDR3 region has 14 residues. The germline V gene has CDR1 SGHRS and CDR2 YFSETQ. An approximately 2.5 ml blood sample was drawn per donor. TCRdb processed the 5' RACE reads again and assigns one entry to each CDR3 protein, with no DNA. This specimen shows about 380,000 distinct CDR3 sequences; the ten leading clones hold 2% to 3%. J is TRBJ2-7 and V is TRBV5-1. The sequence derives from a human donor with ulcerative colitis or Crohn's disease, or a healthy co-twin of an affected twin (not recorded which). What was sequenced was blood. CDR3 amino acids: CASSLAGYSYEQYF.